Presented here are 31 T cell receptor beta chains from one specimen sequenced in a study of blood T cells in healthy people across ages. The authors ran a second PCR of roughly 6 to 12 cycles using a sample-barcoded 5' primer and a J-beta primer mix. TCRdb re-called the 5' RACE reads through MiXCR, storing one row per CDR3 protein. The sample lists 1.6 million or so distinct CDR3 sequences, about 35% occurring once. Sequencing was performed on blood. The receptors stem from a woman aged 30 to 39 in good health.

This clonotype was observed a handful of times. The chain couples TRBV20-1 to TRBJ2-1; 10 positions match TRBD2. The germline CDR1 and CDR2 sequences are DFQATT and SNEGSKA (reference sequence). This CDR3 is 12 amino acids long. J gave up 12 bases and V 6 bases, and 8 bases lay outside the gene matches. CDR3: CSARTLAGVQFF. CDR3 nucleotide sequence: TGCAGTGCGAGAACTCTAGCGGGGGTGCAGTTCTTC.

The chain is built from TRBV20-1 and TRBJ2-1; TRBD2 agrees at 8 bases. CDR3 size: 15 residues. V lost 5 bases to trimming and J lost 0 bases; unmatched junction nucleotides: 6. The V gene's germline CDR1 is DFQATT and CDR2 SNEGSKA (reference sequence). This chain's CDR3 is CSAVSGESSYNEQFF. CDR3 coding DNA: TGCAGTGCTGTTAGCGGGGAGAGCTCCTACAATGAGCAGTTCTTC.

This clonotype occurred a few times. The V call is TRBV20-1, the J call TRBJ2-7; D is perhaps TRBD2 (6 bases). The CDR3 is 18 amino acids. Germline V gives CDR1 DFQATT, CDR2 SNEGSKA (reference sequence). Between the trimmed V and J ends, which lost 0 bases and 2 bases, there was a span of 23 bases. The CDR3 DNA sequence: TGCAGTGCTAGAGACCTTGCCTCAATGGGGGGTACCCCCTACGAGCAGTACTTC. Its translation: CSARDLASMGGTPYEQYF.

The table lists this clonotype with many counts. The DNA of the CDR3 is TGCAGCGGACGCGGAACGTTTTCCTACAATGAGCAGTTCTTC. This encodes CSGRGTFSYNEQFF. The J gene is TRBJ2-1, the V gene TRBV29-1, with D unresolved. V dropped 7 bases and J dropped 1 base, with 14 bases sitting between them. The CDR3 consists of 14 residues. Germline-derived CDR1 and CDR2 are SQVTM and ANQGSEA.

The CDR3 loop reads CASSLGPRGTQIYEQYF. Written as DNA, the CDR3 is TGCGCCAGCAGCTTGGGCCCTAGGGGGACCCAAATCTACGAGCAGTACTTC. This chain connects TRBV5-1 to TRBJ2-7; TRBD1 is a possible D gene (6 bases). Trimming stripped 0 bases from V and 3 bases from J, with 19 bases between. Germline V lookup: CDR1 SGHRS, CDR2 YFSETQ. The CDR3 is 17 amino acids.

This clonotype was counted a few times. This chain links TRBV4-1 with TRBJ1-1; 9 bases line up with TRBD1. This CDR3 region has 15 residues. The germline V gene encodes CDR1 MGHRA and CDR2 YSYEKL. V was clipped by 3 bases and J by 1 base; unmatched bases: 3. The CDR3 reads CASSQVTGGNTEAFF. The CDR3 coding sequence is TGCGCCAGCAGCCAGGTGACAGGGGGGAACACTGAAGCTTTCTTT.

The chain carries TRBV27 and TRBJ2-1; D gene unclear. The tail of the sequence fits TRBJ2-7 better, so the J call may be wrong. Germline V gene data show CDR1 as MNHEY and CDR2 as SMNVEV (reference sequence). The CDR3 runs 14 residues. This CDR3 is CASSPWNTQYEQYF. The CDR3 region has the DNA TGTGCCAGCAGTCCGTGGAACACCCAGTACGAGCAGTACTTC.

The V gene is TRBV6-2 or TRBV6-3, the J gene TRBJ2-4, with D possibly matching TRBD2 (7 bases). Judging by the DNA end, TRBJ2-7 fits better; the J call may be wrong. Germline-derived CDR1 and CDR2 are MNHEY and SVGEGT. CDR3 length: 14 residues. This chain's CDR3 is CASSYSGGGGEQYF. DNA of the CDR3: TGTGCCAGCAGTTACTCCGGAGGGGGGGGCGAGCAGTACTTC.

The V gene is TRBV24-1, the J gene TRBJ1-5; TRBD1 is a possible D gene (5 bases). The germline V gene has CDR1 KGHDR and CDR2 SFDVKD. The CDR3 has 14 residues. Between the trimmed V and J ends, which lost 8 bases and 5 bases, there was a span of 15 bases. DNA of the CDR3: TGTGCCACCAAGTCAGGGTCGGAATATCAGCCCCAGCATTTT. This sequence encodes CATKSGSEYQPQHF.

This clonotype was observed a handful of times. The gene calls are TRBV6-2 or TRBV6-3 and TRBJ1-1; D perhaps matches TRBD1 (6 bases). The length of the CDR3 is 16 residues. Per the germline V gene, CDR1 is MNHEY and CDR2 is SVGEGT. V lost 4 bases to trimming and J lost 3 bases, with 18 bases between them. The DNA of the CDR3 is TGTGCCAGCAGTTCCCTGGGCAGGGGTTTGTACACTGAAGCTTTCTTT. Translation: CASSSLGRGLYTEAFF.

This clonotype showed up just a few times. This chain uses TRBV3-1 with TRBJ1-4; D gene unclear. Trimming took off 4 bases at V and 7 bases at J, with 13 bases between the two ends. The CDR3 covers 14 residues. Germline CDR1 is LGHDT and CDR2 is YNNKEL (reference sequence). The CDR3 spells CASSPRRSSEKLFF. As DNA, the CDR3 is TGTGCCAGCAGCCCCCGGAGGTCAAGTGAAAAACTGTTTTTT.

This clonotype was seen repeatedly, ten times or more. The V gene is TRBV10-3, the J gene TRBJ2-7; TRBD2 agrees at 11 bases. This CDR3 has 17 residues. Germline trimming cut 3 bases from V and 3 bases from J; bases unmatched to any gene: 10. Germline CDR1 and CDR2: ENHRY and SYGVKD. The CDR3 reads CAISDELAGDYGYEQYF. CDR3 DNA sequence: TGTGCCATCAGTGATGAACTAGCGGGGGATTACGGCTACGAGCAGTACTTC.

With respect to this clonotype: One end of the junction is discordant with germline, which a read error may explain. V gene TRBV4-1 combines with J gene TRBJ1-5; D is undetermined. From germline, CDR1 is MGHRA and CDR2 YSYEKL. CDR3 length: 13 residues. For the CDR3, the DNA is TGCGCCAGCAGCCAGGGAGGAAATCAGCCCCAGCAGTTT. The encoded protein is CASSQGGNQPQQF.

The chain carries TRBV28 and TRBJ2-1; D assignment may be TRBD1 or TRBD2 (5 bases each). CDR1 and CDR2 (germline): MDHEN, SYDVKM. The V end was cut by 5 bases, the J end by 10 bases, with 18 bases between. CDR3 length: 14 amino acids. In DNA form, the CDR3 reads TGTGCCAGCAGTACCCGGGGCAGGGTAGGAGAGCAGTTCTTC. Protein sequence: CASSTRGRVGEQFF.

This clonotype was observed a few times. V usage is TRBV20-1 and J usage is TRBJ1-1, with D tentatively TRBD1 (6 bases). The length of the CDR3 is 13 residues. Germline CDR1 and CDR2: DFQATT and SNEGSKA (reference sequence). V lost 5 bases and J lost 0, with 10 bases in between. The DNA of the CDR3 is TGCAGTGCTCGACAGGACATGAACACTGAAGCTTTCTTT. This gives the protein CSARQDMNTEAFF.

The chain has TRBV27 and TRBJ2-7; 9 positions agree with TRBD2. The CDR3 totals 14 residues. The V segment lost 8 bases and the J segment 3 bases; nucleotides outside the gene matches: 8. Germline assignment: CDR1 MNHEY and CDR2 SMNVEV (reference sequence). CDR3 sequence: CASGRAGGRYEQYF. Written as DNA, the CDR3 is TGTGCCAGCGGGCGAGCGGGAGGACGCTACGAGCAGTACTTC.

The chain uses TRBV5-1 and TRBJ2-7, with 7 bases fitting TRBD2. With 4 bases clipped from V and 4 bases from J, the junction kept 8 bases outside the gene matches. This CDR3 region has 14 residues. Germline loops: CDR1 SGHRS, CDR2 YFSETQ. CDR3 DNA sequence: TGCGCCAGCAGCCACGGACTAGATCTTTACGAGCAGTACTTC. Its translation: CASSHGLDLYEQYF.

This clonotype was seen many times. V gene TRBV20-1 combines with J gene TRBJ2-7, with TRBD2 matching 8 bases. Per germline, CDR1 DFQATT and CDR2 SNEGSKA (reference sequence). The CDR3 covers 13 residues. The V segment lost 3 bases and the J segment 1 base; nucleotides outside the gene matches: 2. CDR3 in amino acids: CSASRLASYEQYF. CDR3 nucleotide sequence: TGCAGTGCTAGCAGACTAGCGTCCTACGAGCAGTACTTC.

The table lists this clonotype with a few counts. The chain employs TRBV6-6 and TRBJ2-1; D is perhaps TRBD1 (6 bases). There are 15 residues in the CDR3. The germline V gene encodes CDR1 MNHNY and CDR2 SVGAGI (reference sequence). The ends were cut back, 6 bases at V and 1 base at J, with 13 bases in the middle. The CDR3 reads CASSFRQESYNEQFF. CDR3 nucleotide sequence: TGTGCCAGCAGCTTCCGACAGGAGTCCTACAATGAGCAGTTCTTC.

This rearrangement joins TRBV7-2 to TRBJ2-5; 14 bases fit TRBD2. The DNA end is more similar to TRBJ2-7, so the J call may be wrong. From germline, CDR1 is SGHTA and CDR2 FQGNSA. The CDR3 loop spans 17 amino acids. The CDR3 nucleotides read TGTGCCAGCAGCAGCCCGGTAGGGACTAGCGGGAGAAACGAGCAGTACTTC. Amino acid sequence: CASSSPVGTSGRNEQYF.

This CDR3 reads CASSDRSEGPEAFF. For the CDR3, the DNA is TGCGCCAGCAGTGATAGGTCCGAGGGGCCTGAAGCTTTCTTT. The chain links TRBV10-1 to TRBJ1-1, with D perhaps matching TRBD1 (5 bases). The CDR3 has 14 amino acids. V lost 3 bases and J 6 bases, leaving 14 bases between the germline ends. Germline V gives CDR1 WNHNN, CDR2 SYGVQD (reference sequence).

This clonotype was seen repeatedly, ten times or more. The chain links TRBV29-1 to TRBJ2-7; 10 bases align to TRBD1. The CDR3 sequence is 16 residues long. Trimming removed 5 bases from V and 6 bases from J; junction bases left unmatched: 16. The germline CDR1 and CDR2 sequences are SQVTM and ANQGSEA. This CDR3 is CSVRRDRGVVGVEQYF. The CDR3 nucleotides are TGCAGCGTTCGCCGGGACAGGGGTGTAGTAGGAGTCGAGCAGTACTTC.

The chain carries TRBV12-3 or TRBV12-4 and TRBJ2-6, with a possible D match to TRBD2 (6 bases). This CDR3 spans 16 amino acids. V was trimmed by 8 bases and J by 0 bases, leaving 14 bases between them. CDR3 sequence reads: CASGGPGNSGANVLTF. DNA for the CDR3: TGTGCCAGCGGAGGGCCGGGGAACTCTGGGGCCAACGTCCTGACTTTC.

This clonotype came up a few times. The rearrangement uses TRBV6-1 and TRBJ1-6; D is unresolved. Between the trimmed V and J ends, which lost 6 bases and 10 bases, there was a span of 10 bases. The length of the CDR3 is 12 residues. CDR1 and CDR2 (germline): MNHNS, SASEGT. CDR3 in amino acids: CASRARGSPLHF. The CDR3 DNA sequence: TGTGCCAGCAGGGCTCGGGGATCACCCCTCCACTTT.

This clonotype was detected only a few times. The J gene is TRBJ2-3, the V gene TRBV5-1; no clear D. Trimming removed 4 bases at V and 6 bases at J, with 9 bases between. Germline loops: CDR1 SGHRS, CDR2 YFSETQ. This CDR3 contains 12 residues. Here the CDR3 reads CASSNGPDTQYF. The CDR3 nucleotides read TGCGCCAGCAGCAACGGGCCGGATACGCAGTATTTT.

V gene TRBV30 combines with J gene TRBJ2-7; 11 nucleotides align to TRBD2. Trimming removed 3 bases from V and 6 bases from J; junction bases left unmatched: 16. The CDR3 contains 17 residues. Germline V gene lookup returns CDR1 GTSNPN and CDR2 SVGIG (reference sequence). The CDR3 DNA reads as TGTGCCTGGAGGTCCGGGACTAGCGGTCTCACAGGAGGCGAGCAGTACTTC. Translation: CAWRSGTSGLTGGEQYF.

The chain uses TRBV5-5 and TRBJ1-5; possible D gene TRBD1, 5 bases. The germline V gene has CDR1 SGHKS and CDR2 YYEKEE (reference sequence). V lost 0 bases and J 5 bases, leaving 9 bases between the germline ends. This CDR3 has 14 amino acids. The chain's CDR3 is CASSLDWGDQPQHF. The CDR3 bases are TGTGCCAGCAGCTTGGATTGGGGGGATCAGCCCCAGCATTTT.

This clonotype was seen more than once but under ten times. The V gene is TRBV7-9, the J gene TRBJ2-7; 8 bases map to TRBD2. The CDR3 runs to 16 residues. Trimming at V came to 1 base and at J to 7 bases, leaving 12 bases not matched to a gene. Germline CDR1 is SEHNR and CDR2 is FQNEAQ (reference sequence). The CDR3: CASSLVSPSGWWEQYF. CDR3 in DNA: TGTGCCAGCAGCTTAGTTTCTCCTAGCGGGTGGTGGGAGCAGTACTTC.

This clonotype was recorded at least ten times. The rearrangement joins TRBV29-1 to TRBJ2-1, with a possible D match to TRBD2 (5 bases). CDR3 length: 16 residues. The V gene's germline CDR1 is SQVTM and CDR2 ANQGSEA. V was cut by 7 bases and J by 2 bases, with 21 bases left in between. The chain's CDR3 is CSAMRNHEGTYNEQFF. The CDR3 nucleotides are TGCAGCGCTATGCGCAATCATGAGGGAACCTACAATGAGCAGTTCTTC.

The CDR3 loop reads CASSQGSQTNEKLFF. The CDR3 region has the DNA TGTGCCAGCAGCCAAGGCTCACAAACTAATGAAAAACTGTTTTTT. V gene TRBV3-1 combines with J gene TRBJ1-4, with unresolved D. Germline V lookup: CDR1 LGHDT, CDR2 YNNKEL (reference sequence). This CDR3 is built from 15 residues. V was trimmed by 1 base and J by 1 base, leaving 7 bases between them. The whole variable domain, filled in from reference TRBV3-1 and TRBJ1-4, reads DTAVSQTPKYLVTQMGNDKSIKCEQNLGHDTMYWYKQDSKKFLKIMFSYNNKELIINETVPNRFSPKSPDKAHLNLHINSLELGDSAVYFCASSQGSQTNEKLFFGSGTQLSVL.

Remarks on this clonotype: At one end, the junction sequence differs from germline, possibly due to a read error. This sequence joins TRBV7-6 and TRBJ2-7; 8 bases are shared with TRBD1. This CDR3 comprises 14 residues. CDR1 is SGHVS and CDR2 is FNYEAQ in the germline V gene. CDR3 nucleotides: TGTGCCAGCAGCTCCGGGACAGGAACCTACGAGCTGTACTTC. Its protein is CASSSGTGTYELYF.